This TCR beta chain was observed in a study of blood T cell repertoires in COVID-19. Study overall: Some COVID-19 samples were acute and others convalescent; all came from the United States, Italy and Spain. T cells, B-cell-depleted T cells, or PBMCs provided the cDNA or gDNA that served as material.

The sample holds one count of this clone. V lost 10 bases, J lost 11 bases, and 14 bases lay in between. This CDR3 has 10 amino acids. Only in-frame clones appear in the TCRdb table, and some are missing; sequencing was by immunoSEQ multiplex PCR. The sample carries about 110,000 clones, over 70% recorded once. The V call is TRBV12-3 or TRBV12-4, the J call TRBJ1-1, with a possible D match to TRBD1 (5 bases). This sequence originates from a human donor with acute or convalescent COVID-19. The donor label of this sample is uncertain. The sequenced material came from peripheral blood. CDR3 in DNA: TGTGCCACCGTACGGGGGTTGGCTTTCTTT. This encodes CATVRGLAFF.